Each of the 29 T cell receptor beta chains below was sequenced from the same sample in a study of neurological immune-mediated disorders. TCRdb passed the 5' RACE reads through MiXCR, listing each CDR3 protein once. Among 65,000 to 80,000 distinct CDR3 sequences listed, approximately 17% were seen once. Material: PBMCs. These receptors were obtained from a woman in her 40s in good health.

This clonotype was counted ten times or more. The chain is built from TRBV7-2 and TRBJ2-3; 8 positions agree with TRBD2. The CDR3 length is 16 residues. V lost 0 bases, J lost 4 bases, and 6 bases stayed unmatched. Germline loops: CDR1 SGHTA, CDR2 FQGNSA. CDR3 sequence: CASSLAGAGVPDTQYF. CDR3 nucleotide sequence: TGTGCCAGCAGCTTAGCCGGAGCGGGGGTCCCAGATACGCAGTATTTT.

This clonotype was counted ten times or more. This sequence joins TRBV7-2 and TRBJ2-2; TRBD2 matches 7 bases. The length of the CDR3 is 15 residues. Per germline, CDR1 SGHTA and CDR2 FQGNSA. The trim removed 6 bases at V and 2 bases at J, leaving 6 bases unmatched. CDR3 amino acids: CASSGSGLNTGELFF. The CDR3, as DNA: TGTGCCAGCAGTGGTAGCGGGCTCAACACCGGGGAGCTGTTTTTT. The whole variable domain, remainder taken from reference TRBV7-2 and TRBJ2-2, is GAGVSQSPSNKVTEKGKDVELRCDPISGHTALYWYRQSLGQGLEFLIYFQGNSAPDKSGLPSDRFSAERTGGSVSTLTIQRTQQEDSAVYLCASSGSGLNTGELFFGEGSRLTVL.

This clonotype was detected many times. The chain uses TRBV3-1 and TRBJ2-2, with D hard to call. Germline V gene lookup returns CDR1 LGHDT and CDR2 YNNKEL (reference sequence). The CDR3 consists of 16 residues. V shed 7 bases and J shed 0 bases, with 15 bases lying between them. DNA for the CDR3: TGTGCCAGCACCCCGGGCAGAACTTCGAACACCGGGGAGCTGTTTTTT. Translation gives CASTPGRTSNTGELFF.

The rearrangement links TRBV30 to TRBJ2-2, with D perhaps being TRBD1 or TRBD2 (5 bases each). The V end was cut by 5 bases, the J end by 6 bases, with 13 bases between. Germline values: CDR1 GTSNPN, CDR2 SVGIG (reference sequence). The CDR3 is 13 amino acids. The CDR3 spells CAWGTTRPGELFF. In DNA form, the CDR3 reads TGTGCCTGGGGGACCACCAGGCCCGGGGAGCTGTTTTTT.

The chain is built from TRBV7-8 and TRBJ2-3; D is unclear. Trimming removed 8 bases at V and 0 bases at J, with 18 bases between. Germline V gene sequence: CDR1 SGHVS, CDR2 FQNEAQ. CDR3 length equals 16 residues. CDR3: CASSRISRASTDTQYF. The DNA for the CDR3 is TGTGCCAGCTCCAGGATCAGCCGTGCTAGCACAGATACGCAGTATTTT.

J is TRBJ1-2 and V is TRBV5-6; D perhaps matches TRBD1 (5 bases). Germline assignment: CDR1 SGHDT and CDR2 YYEEEE. CDR3 size: 15 residues. Deletions cut 3 bases from V and 6 bases from J, with 18 bases between. Here the CDR3 reads CASSYDPAGLDGYTF. CDR3 in DNA: TGTGCCAGCAGCTATGACCCAGCAGGGCTGGATGGCTACACCTTC.

This clonotype was seen ten or more times. The rearrangement uses TRBV7-2 and TRBJ2-7; D is possibly TRBD2 (6 bases). Trimming removed 1 base at V and 7 bases at J, with 11 bases between. Germline V CDR1 and CDR2: SGHTA, FQGNSA. The CDR3 extends over 13 amino acids. The CDR3 DNA is TGTGCCAGCAGCTTAGAAGGGACTCGGGAGCAGTACTTC. It translates to CASSLEGTREQYF.

This clonotype showed up many times. The chain joins TRBV7-8 to TRBJ2-3; D not certain. V was pared by 3 bases and J by 4 bases, with 11 bases between. Germline V gene sequence: CDR1 SGHVS, CDR2 FQNEAQ. The CDR3 is 14 amino acids. The CDR3 nucleotides read TGTGCCAGCAGCTTTAAAAGGACCTCAGATACGCAGTATTTT. Its translation is CASSFKRTSDTQYF. The full variable domain, in which reference TRBV7-8 and TRBJ2-3 provide the parts outside the CDR3, is GAGVSQSPRYKVAKRGQDVALRCDPISGHVSLFWYQQALGQGPEFLTYFQNEAQLDKSGLPSDRFFAERPEGSVSTLKIQRTQQEDSAVYLCASSFKRTSDTQYFGPGTRLTVL.

This clonotype was recorded many times. This chain joins TRBV5-1 and TRBJ2-7; D unclear. The germline V gene has CDR1 SGHRS and CDR2 YFSETQ. There are 15 residues in the CDR3. V lost 0 bases and J lost 7, with 17 bases in between. Written as DNA, the CDR3 is TGCGCCAGCAGCTTGGACGTCGGCGCGTTGGGGGAGCAGTACTTC. The encoded protein is CASSLDVGALGEQYF. The full variable domain, in which reference TRBV5-1 and TRBJ2-7 provide the parts outside the CDR3, is KAGVTQTPRYLIKTRGQQVTLSCSPISGHRSVSWYQQTPGQGLQFLFEYFSETQRNKGNFPGRFSGRQFSNSRSEMNVSTLELGDSALYLCASSLDVGALGEQYFGPGTRLTVT.

This clonotype was recorded many times. This chain joins TRBV10-3 and TRBJ1-1; D uncertain. The CDR3 runs 14 residues. Deletions cut 3 bases from V and 4 bases from J, with 12 bases between. Germline V gene sequence: CDR1 ENHRY, CDR2 SYGVKD. DNA of the CDR3: TGTGCCATCAGTGAAGAGGGCGAGGGCACTGAAGCTTTCTTT. Residues: CAISEEGEGTEAFF.

This clonotype has at least ten counts. The gene calls are TRBV4-1 and TRBJ1-2; TRBD1 matches at 8 bases. This CDR3 is 14 amino acids long. From germline, CDR1 is MGHRA and CDR2 YSYEKL. J lost 7 bases, V lost 2 bases, and 6 bases had no gene match. This chain's CDR3 is CASSQYDRGGGYTF. The CDR3 bases are TGCGCCAGCAGCCAATACGACAGGGGAGGTGGCTACACCTTC.

Turning to this clonotype: This could be a read error, since a much larger clone is one nucleotide away. Lacking the conserved final phenylalanine or tryptophan, this CDR3 likely reflects a read error. J is TRBJ2-3 and V is TRBV5-1, with no clear D. The germline V and J ends were trimmed by 4 bases and 2 bases, with 5 bases remaining between them. CDR3 length: 12 residues. CDR1 SGHRS and CDR2 YFSETQ come from the germline V gene. Written as DNA, the CDR3 is TGCGCCAGCAGCGAGGACACAGATACGCAGTATTCT. Encoded protein: CASSEDTDTQYS.

This clonotype was seen at least ten times. V gene TRBV14 combines with J gene TRBJ2-3, with D hard to call. V lost 0 bases to trimming and J lost 0 bases, with 4 bases between them. This CDR3 contains 14 residues. Germline CDR1 SGHDN, CDR2 FVKESK. DNA of the CDR3: TGTGCCAGCAGCCAAGATTTTAGCACAGATACGCAGTATTTT. Residues: CASSQDFSTDTQYF.

This clonotype was seen repeatedly, ten times or more. The chain uses TRBV7-2 and TRBJ2-1, with D tentatively TRBD1 or TRBD2 (6 bases each). The CDR3 length is 17 residues. CDR1 and CDR2 (germline): SGHTA, FQGNSA. The germline V and J ends were trimmed by 4 bases and 3 bases, with 19 bases remaining between them. CDR3 amino acids: CASSSLQGLLLYNEQFF. CDR3 nucleotides: TGTGCCAGCAGCTCCTTACAGGGACTCCTCCTCTACAATGAGCAGTTCTTC.

This clonotype has ten or more counts. DNA for the CDR3: TGCGCCAGCAGCTCCGGGACAGACACCGCTAACTATAATTCACCCCTCCACTTT. It translates to CASSSGTDTANYNSPLHF. The chain is built from TRBV5-1 and TRBJ1-6; TRBD1 aligns across 7 bases. The CDR3 runs to 18 residues. Trimming took 3 bases from V and 3 from J; bases not matched to a gene: 12. CDR1 is SGHRS, CDR2 YFSETQ, per germline. Complete variable domain (other parts from reference TRBV5-1 and TRBJ1-6): KAGVTQTPRYLIKTRGQQVTLSCSPISGHRSVSWYQQTPGQGLQFLFEYFSETQRNKGNFPGRFSGRQFSNSRSEMNVSTLELGDSALYLCASSSGTDTANYNSPLHFGNGTRLTVT.

The V call is TRBV7-2, the J call TRBJ1-6; D not resolved. This CDR3 is 15 amino acids long. The V and J ends lost 4 bases and 5 bases respectively, with 12 bases between them. The V gene's germline CDR1 is SGHTA and CDR2 FQGNSA. In DNA, the CDR3 is TGTGCCAGCAGCTCAACCGAGACGGATAATTCACCCCTCCACTTT. Its translation is CASSSTETDNSPLHF.

This clonotype was recorded at least ten times. This chain joins TRBV29-1 and TRBJ2-5, with 9 bases aligning to TRBD1. Per germline, CDR1 SQVTM and CDR2 ANQGSEA. Trimming at V came to 7 bases and at J to 5 bases, leaving 5 bases not matched to a gene. CDR3 length: 12 residues. DNA for the CDR3: TGCAGCGGGGTCGGACAGGGGGAGACCCAGTACTTC. Its protein product is CSGVGQGETQYF. The full variable domain, completed using reference TRBV29-1 and TRBJ2-5, is SAVISQKPSRDICQRGTSLTIQCQVDSQVTMMFWYRQQPGQSLTLIATANQGSEATYESGFVIDKFPISRPNLTFSTLTVSNMSPEDSSIYLCSGVGQGETQYFGPGTRLLVL.

The CDR3 DNA follows: TGTGCCAGCAGTTCCACTAGCGGGGGTGCACCTCCGTGCTCCTACGAGCAGTACGTC. Translating it yields CASSSTSGGAPPCSYEQYV. The gene calls are TRBV25-1 and TRBJ2-7; 11 bases match TRBD2. The CDR3 extends over 19 amino acids. Germline V gene lookup returns CDR1 MGHDK and CDR2 SYGVNS. V lost 5 bases and J lost 0; bases outside the gene matches: 15.

This clonotype was counted at least ten times. This chain uses TRBV6-1 with TRBJ1-5; D gene ambiguous. Germline lookup yields CDR1 MNHNS and CDR2 SASEGT. V was pared by 6 bases and J by 7 bases, with 13 bases between. This CDR3 is built from 13 residues. The CDR3 bases are TGTGCCAGCAGCCCAATGGGGTGGCAGCCCCAGCATTTT. Its translation: CASSPMGWQPQHF.

The chain has TRBV12-3 or TRBV12-4 and TRBJ1-1; D gene ambiguous. The germline V and J ends were trimmed by 5 bases and 4 bases, with 17 bases remaining between them. The CDR3 is made up of 15 amino acids. DNA for the CDR3: TGTGCCAGCAGTCCATGGACGGCTTTGGGCACTGAAGCTTTCTTT. Translation: CASSPWTALGTEAFF.

This clonotype was recorded at least ten times. The chain joins TRBV3-1 to TRBJ2-3; D unresolved. V lost 4 bases and J 2 bases, leaving 19 bases between the germline ends. The CDR3 sequence is 17 residues long. Germline-derived CDR1 and CDR2 are LGHDT and YNNKEL (reference sequence). The CDR3 coding sequence is TGTGCCAGCAGCCCCCGGGCCCCCGGCGTTTACACAGATACGCAGTATTTT. Protein product: CASSPRAPGVYTDTQYF.

The chain couples TRBV4-3 to TRBJ2-3; 16 bases fit TRBD2. Germline-derived CDR1 and CDR2 are LGHNA and YSLEER. CDR3 length: 21 amino acids. V was pared by 0 bases and J by 1 base, with 10 bases of the junction left unmatched. This chain's CDR3 is CASSQDRGLAGGRVGTDTQYF. CDR3 coding DNA: TGCGCCAGCAGCCAAGACAGGGGACTAGCGGGGGGGCGAGTAGGCACAGATACGCAGTATTTT.

The chain is built from TRBV30 and TRBJ2-3; the match to TRBD2 covers 7 bases. Germline V gene lookup returns CDR1 GTSNPN and CDR2 SVGIG (reference sequence). The CDR3 runs to 15 residues. The V and J ends lost 4 bases and 10 bases, in that order; junction bases with no gene match: 17. The CDR3 DNA reads as TGTGCCTGGACACCAAGGTCCGGACTAGGAGTCGCGCAGTATTTT. This gives the protein CAWTPRSGLGVAQYF. Filled out from reference TRBV30 and TRBJ2-3, the complete variable domain reads SQTIHQWPATLVQPVGSPLSLECTVEGTSNPNLYWYRQAAGRGLQLLFYSVGIGQISSEVPQNLSASRPQDRQFILSSKKLLLSDSGFYLCAWTPRSGLGVAQYFGPGTRLTVL.

Worth noting for this clonotype: An end of the junction does not agree with germline; a read error may underlie this. The rearrangement links TRBV5-5 to TRBJ1-4; D ambiguous. CDR3 size: 14 residues. Germline CDR1 reads SGHKS; CDR2 reads YYEKEE (reference sequence). The CDR3 DNA follows: TGTGCCAGCATCTTGCAAGAGGCCGGTGAAAAACTGTTTTTT. This encodes CASILQEAGEKLFF.

This clonotype appeared many times. This chain links TRBV7-8 with TRBJ2-1; TRBD2 matches at 7 bases. Trimming at V came to 2 bases and at J to 8 bases, leaving 12 bases not matched to a gene. CDR1 is SGHVS, CDR2 FQNEAQ, per germline. The CDR3 contains 16 residues. CDR3 region: CASSLRTREPVDEQFF. Here the CDR3 DNA reads TGTGCCAGCAGCTTACGGACTAGAGAGCCCGTCGATGAGCAGTTCTTC.

In its sample, this clonotype was seen many times. The rearrangement joins TRBV12-5 to TRBJ1-1; 7 bases are shared with TRBD1. This CDR3 has 14 residues. V dropped 0 bases and J dropped 6; count of bases not matched to a gene: 4. Germline loops: CDR1 LGHNT, CDR2 FRNRAP. CDR3 residues: CASGLVGGDPEAFF. CDR3 bases: TGTGCTAGTGGTTTGGTAGGGGGCGACCCTGAAGCTTTCTTT.

Many counts were recorded for this clonotype. The chain links TRBV7-2 to TRBJ2-1; D not certain. CDR1 and CDR2 (germline): SGHTA, FQGNSA. The CDR3 is 14 residues long. Trimming shortened V by 0 bases and J by 3 bases, and 6 bases separated the two germline ends. This CDR3 reads CASSLAPSYNEQFF. As DNA, the CDR3 is TGTGCCAGCAGCTTAGCTCCTAGCTACAATGAGCAGTTCTTC.

At least ten counts were recorded for this clonotype. J is TRBJ2-1 and V is TRBV3-1; the match to TRBD2 covers 11 bases. The germline V gene has CDR1 LGHDT and CDR2 YNNKEL (reference sequence). CDR3 length: 19 residues. J was trimmed by 0 bases and V by 1 base; bases with no gene match: 8. This chain's CDR3 is CASSQVVSGGADSYNEQFF. CDR3 bases: TGTGCCAGCAGCCAAGTGGTTAGCGGGGGGGCCGACTCCTACAATGAGCAGTTCTTC.

In its sample, this clonotype was seen many times. This sequence joins TRBV7-8 and TRBJ2-3; 10 nucleotides agree with TRBD1. Trimming at V came to 5 bases and at J to 5 bases, leaving 4 bases not matched to a gene. This CDR3 contains 14 residues. From germline, CDR1 is SGHVS and CDR2 FQNEAQ. The CDR3 region has the DNA TGTGCCAGCAGCGTCGACAGGGGGCAAGATACGCAGTATTTT. Translation gives CASSVDRGQDTQYF.